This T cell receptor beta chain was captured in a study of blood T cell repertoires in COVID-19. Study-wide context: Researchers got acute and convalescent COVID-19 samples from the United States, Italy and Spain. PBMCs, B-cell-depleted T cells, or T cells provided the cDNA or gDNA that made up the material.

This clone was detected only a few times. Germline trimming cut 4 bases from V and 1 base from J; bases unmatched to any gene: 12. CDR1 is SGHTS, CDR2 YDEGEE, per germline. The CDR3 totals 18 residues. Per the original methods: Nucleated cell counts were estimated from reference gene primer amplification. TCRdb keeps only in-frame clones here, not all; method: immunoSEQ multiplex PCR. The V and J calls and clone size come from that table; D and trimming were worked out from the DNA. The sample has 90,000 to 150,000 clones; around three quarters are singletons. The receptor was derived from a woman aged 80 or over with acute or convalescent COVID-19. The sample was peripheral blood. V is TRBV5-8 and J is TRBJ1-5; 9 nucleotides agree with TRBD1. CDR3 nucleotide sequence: TGTGCCAGCAGCCACGACAGGGGGGGGACCATCAGCAATCAGCCCCAGCATTTT. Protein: CASSHDRGGTISNQPQHF.